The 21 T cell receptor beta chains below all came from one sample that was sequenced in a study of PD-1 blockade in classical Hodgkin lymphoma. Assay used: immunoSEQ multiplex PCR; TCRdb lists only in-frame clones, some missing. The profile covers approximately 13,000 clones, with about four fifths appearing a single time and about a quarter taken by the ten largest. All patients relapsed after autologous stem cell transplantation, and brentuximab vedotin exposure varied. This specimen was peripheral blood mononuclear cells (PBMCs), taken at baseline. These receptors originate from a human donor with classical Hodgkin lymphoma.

CDR3 region: CASRLTGTGGVSPLHF. Here the CDR3 DNA reads TGTGCCAGCAGACTTACGGGGACAGGGGGAGTTTCACCCCTCCACTTT. The chain has TRBV28 and TRBJ1-6; 11 bases line up with TRBD1. The V segment lost 6 bases and the J segment 9 bases; nucleotides outside the gene matches: 10. This CDR3 is built from 16 residues. Per germline, CDR1 MDHEN and CDR2 SYDVKM.

DNA of the CDR3: TGTGCCAGCAGCCAGACTAGCGGGGGGGCCCAGTCCTACGAGCAGTACTTC. Translated, it gives CASSQTSGGAQSYEQYF. The chain links TRBV7-8 to TRBJ2-7; 14 bases line up with TRBD2. This CDR3 contains 17 residues. Germline values: CDR1 SGHVS, CDR2 FQNEAQ. V shed 5 bases, J shed 1 base, and the junction held 7 bases outside the gene matches.

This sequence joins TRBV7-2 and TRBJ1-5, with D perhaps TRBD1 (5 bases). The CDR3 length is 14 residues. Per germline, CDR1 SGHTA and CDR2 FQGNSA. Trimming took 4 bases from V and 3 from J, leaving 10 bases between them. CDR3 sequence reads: CASSSRQYNQPQHF. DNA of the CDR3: TGTGCCAGCAGCTCCCGACAGTACAATCAGCCCCAGCATTTT. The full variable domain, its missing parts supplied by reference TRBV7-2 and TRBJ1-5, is GAGVSQSPSNKVTEKGKDVELRCDPISGHTALYWYRQSLGQGLEFLIYFQGNSAPDKSGLPSDRFSAERTGGSVSTLTIQRTQQEDSAVYLCASSSRQYNQPQHFGDGTRLSIL.

This CDR3 reads CSVERGTDTQYF. The CDR3 DNA reads as TGCAGCGTTGAACGTGGCACAGATACGCAGTATTTT. The genes are TRBV29-1 and TRBJ2-3; D ambiguous. V lost 2 bases, J lost 1 base, and 4 bases lay in between. CDR1 and CDR2 (germline): SQVTM, ANQGSEA. This CDR3 spans 12 amino acids.

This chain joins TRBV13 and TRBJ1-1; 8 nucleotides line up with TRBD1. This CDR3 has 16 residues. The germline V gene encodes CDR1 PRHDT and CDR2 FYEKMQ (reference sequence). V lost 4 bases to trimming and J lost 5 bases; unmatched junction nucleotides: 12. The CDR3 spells CASSSAGQGIITEAFF. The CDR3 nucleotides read TGTGCCAGCAGCTCCGCCGGACAGGGAATAATAACTGAAGCTTTCTTT.

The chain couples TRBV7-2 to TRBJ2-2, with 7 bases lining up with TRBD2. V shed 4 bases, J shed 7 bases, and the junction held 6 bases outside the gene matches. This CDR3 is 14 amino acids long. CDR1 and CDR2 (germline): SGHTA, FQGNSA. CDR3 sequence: CASSSGLVGGELFF. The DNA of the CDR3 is TGTGCCAGCAGCTCCGGACTAGTTGGCGGGGAGCTGTTTTTT.

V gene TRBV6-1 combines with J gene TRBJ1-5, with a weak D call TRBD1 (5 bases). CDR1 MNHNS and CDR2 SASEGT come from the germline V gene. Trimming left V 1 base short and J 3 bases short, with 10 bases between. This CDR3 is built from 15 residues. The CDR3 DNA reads TGTGCCAGCAGTGAAGGGGGACGTCTCAATCAGCCCCAGCATTTT. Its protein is CASSEGGRLNQPQHF.

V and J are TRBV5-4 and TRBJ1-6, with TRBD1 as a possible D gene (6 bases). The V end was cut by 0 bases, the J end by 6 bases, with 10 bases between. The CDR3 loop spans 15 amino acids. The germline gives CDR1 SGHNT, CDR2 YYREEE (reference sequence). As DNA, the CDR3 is TGTGCCAGCAGCTTGGACAGGGTGGGTAATTCACCCCTCCACTTT. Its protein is CASSLDRVGNSPLHF. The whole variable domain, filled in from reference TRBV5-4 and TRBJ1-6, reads ETGVTQSPTHLIKTRGQQVTLRCSSQSGHNTVSWYQQALGQGPQFIFQYYREEENGRGNFPPRFSGLQFPNYSSELNVNALELDDSALYLCASSLDRVGNSPLHFGNGTRLTVT.

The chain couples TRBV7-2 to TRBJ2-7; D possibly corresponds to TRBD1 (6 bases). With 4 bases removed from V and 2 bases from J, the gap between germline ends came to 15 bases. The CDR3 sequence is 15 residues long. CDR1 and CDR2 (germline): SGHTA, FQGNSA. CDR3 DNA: TGTGCCAGCAGCTCTACCGGGACAAAGGCCTACGAGCAGTACTTC. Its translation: CASSSTGTKAYEQYF.

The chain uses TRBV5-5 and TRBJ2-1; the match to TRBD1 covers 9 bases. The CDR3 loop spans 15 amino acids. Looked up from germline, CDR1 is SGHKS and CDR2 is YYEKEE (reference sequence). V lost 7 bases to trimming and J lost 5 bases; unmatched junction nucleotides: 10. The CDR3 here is CASRRGGQGHNEQFF. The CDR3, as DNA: TGTGCCAGCCGAAGAGGAGGACAGGGGCACAATGAGCAGTTCTTC.

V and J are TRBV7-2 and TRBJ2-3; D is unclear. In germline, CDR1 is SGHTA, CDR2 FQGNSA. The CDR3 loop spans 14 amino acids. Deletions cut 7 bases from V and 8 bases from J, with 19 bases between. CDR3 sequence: CASTETPIAVTQYF. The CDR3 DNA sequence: TGTGCCAGCACCGAAACCCCAATAGCTGTTACGCAGTATTTT.

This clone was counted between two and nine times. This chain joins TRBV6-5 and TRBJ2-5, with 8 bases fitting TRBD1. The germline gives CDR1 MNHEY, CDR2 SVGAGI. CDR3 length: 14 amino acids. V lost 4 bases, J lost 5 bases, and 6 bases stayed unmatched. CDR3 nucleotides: TGTGCCAGCAGTTTGGGCAGGGGGCCTGAGACCCAGTACTTC. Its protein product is CASSLGRGPETQYF.

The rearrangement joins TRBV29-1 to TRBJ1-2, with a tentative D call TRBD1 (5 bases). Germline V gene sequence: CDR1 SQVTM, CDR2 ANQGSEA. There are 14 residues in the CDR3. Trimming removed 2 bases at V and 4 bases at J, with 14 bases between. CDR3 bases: TGCAGCGTTGAACGTGACAGCCCTATCTATGGCTACACCTTC. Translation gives CSVERDSPIYGYTF.

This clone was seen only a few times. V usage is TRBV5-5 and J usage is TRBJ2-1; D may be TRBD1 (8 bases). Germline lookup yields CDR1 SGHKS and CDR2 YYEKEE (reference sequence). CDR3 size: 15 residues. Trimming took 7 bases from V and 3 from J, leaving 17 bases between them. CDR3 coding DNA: TGTGCCAGCCTGAGACAGGGGACTAACTACAATGAGCAGTTCTTC. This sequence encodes CASLRQGTNYNEQFF.

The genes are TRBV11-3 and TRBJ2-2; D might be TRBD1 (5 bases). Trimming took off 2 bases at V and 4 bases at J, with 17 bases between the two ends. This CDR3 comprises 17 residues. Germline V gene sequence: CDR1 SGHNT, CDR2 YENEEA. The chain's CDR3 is CASSLTRRGISTGELFF. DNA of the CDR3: TGTGCCAGCAGCTTAACCCGTAGGGGAATAAGCACCGGGGAGCTGTTTTTT. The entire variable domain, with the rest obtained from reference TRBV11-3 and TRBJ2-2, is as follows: EAGVVQSPRYKIIEKKQPVAFWCNPISGHNTLYWYLQNLGQGPELLIRYENEEAVDDSQLPKDRFSAERLKGVDSTLKIQPAELGDSAVYLCASSLTRRGISTGELFFGEGSRLTVL.

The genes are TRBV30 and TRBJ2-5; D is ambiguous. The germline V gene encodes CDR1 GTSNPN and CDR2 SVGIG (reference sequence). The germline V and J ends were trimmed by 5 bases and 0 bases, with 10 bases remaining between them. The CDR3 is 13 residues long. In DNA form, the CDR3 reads TGTGCCTGGGACACCCGGTACCAAGAGACCCAGTACTTC. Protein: CAWDTRYQETQYF.

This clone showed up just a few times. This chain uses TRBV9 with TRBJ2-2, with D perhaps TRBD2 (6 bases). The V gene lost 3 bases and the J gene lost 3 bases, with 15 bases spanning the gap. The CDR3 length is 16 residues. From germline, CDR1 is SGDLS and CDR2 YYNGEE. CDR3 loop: CASSARGLPDTGELFF. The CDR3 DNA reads TGTGCCAGCAGCGCTCGGGGACTCCCGGACACCGGGGAGCTGTTTTTT.

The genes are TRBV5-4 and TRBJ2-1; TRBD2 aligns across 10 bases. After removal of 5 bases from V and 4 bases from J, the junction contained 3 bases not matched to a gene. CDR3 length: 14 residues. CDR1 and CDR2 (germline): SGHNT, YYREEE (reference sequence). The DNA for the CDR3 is TGTGCCAGCAGTCTAGCGGGGGAATACAATGAGCAGTTCTTC. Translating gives CASSLAGEYNEQFF.

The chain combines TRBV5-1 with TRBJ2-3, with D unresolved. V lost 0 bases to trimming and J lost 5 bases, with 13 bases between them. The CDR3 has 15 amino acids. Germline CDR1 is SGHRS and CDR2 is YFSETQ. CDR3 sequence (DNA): TGCGCCAGCAGCTTGGGGGGTAGAAAACAAGATACGCAGTATTTT. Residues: CASSLGGRKQDTQYF.

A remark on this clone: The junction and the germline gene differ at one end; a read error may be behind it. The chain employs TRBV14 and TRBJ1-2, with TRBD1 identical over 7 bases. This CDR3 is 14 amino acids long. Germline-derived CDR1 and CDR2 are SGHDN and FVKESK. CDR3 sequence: CVSSQVQGTYGYTF. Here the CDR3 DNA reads TGTGTCAGCAGCCAAGTACAGGGGACCTATGGCTACACCTTC.

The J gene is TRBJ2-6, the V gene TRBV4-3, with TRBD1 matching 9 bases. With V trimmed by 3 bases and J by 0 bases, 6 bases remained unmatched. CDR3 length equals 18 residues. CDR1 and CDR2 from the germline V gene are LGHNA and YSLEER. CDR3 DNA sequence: TGCGCCAGCAGCCACCCGGGACAGGGAGTCTCTGGGGCCAACGTCCTGACTTTC. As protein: CASSHPGQGVSGANVLTF.